Listed below are T cell receptor beta chains from one sample, sequenced in a study of cytomegalovirus exposure and HLA in healthy donors. TCRdb keeps only in-frame clones here, not all; method: immunoSEQ multiplex PCR. The sample's table shows roughly 100,000 clones. Sequencing used PBMCs. Receptor source: a man aged 35-49 years in good health and CMV-seronegative. Both conserved end residues are part of each CDR3. Each record gives: V gene, D gene, J gene, CDR3 protein, CDR3 DNA. A D gene is named only where the DNA matches it firmly.

v_call: TRBV7-8
d_call: TRBD2
j_call: TRBJ2-7
cdr3_aa: CASSRLSSGSSYEQYF
cdr3_nt: TGTGCCAGCAGCCGGTTGAGTAGCGGGAGCTCCTACGAGCAGTACTTC

v_call: TRBV27
d_call: NA
j_call: TRBJ2-5
cdr3_aa: CASRMDGGPQETQYF
cdr3_nt: TGTGCCAGCAGGATGGATGGCGGTCCACAAGAGACCCAGTACTTC

v_call: TRBV5-1
d_call: NA
j_call: TRBJ1-2
cdr3_aa: CASSLAGLPDSYGYTF
cdr3_nt: TGCGCCAGCAGCTTGGCTGGGTTGCCGGACAGCTATGGCTACACCTTC

v_call: TRBV5-1
d_call: TRBD1
j_call: TRBJ1-5
cdr3_aa: CASSQQGGGNQPQHF
cdr3_nt: TGCGCCAGCAGCCAGCAGGGGGGAGGCAATCAGCCCCAGCATTTT

v_call: TRBV18
d_call: TRBD2
j_call: TRBJ2-6
cdr3_aa: CASSSIGLAGAFSGANVLTF
cdr3_nt: TGTGCCAGCTCATCTATCGGACTAGCGGGAGCCTTCTCTGGGGCCAACGTCCTGACTTTC

v_call: TRBV13
d_call: NA
j_call: TRBJ1-3
cdr3_aa: CASSAYRAQAGNTIYF
cdr3_nt: TGTGCCAGCAGCGCCTACAGGGCCCAGGCTGGAAACACCATATATTTT

v_call: TRBV7-2
d_call: TRBD1
j_call: TRBJ1-2
cdr3_aa: CASSRDRGANYGYTF
cdr3_nt: TGTGCCAGCAGCCGGGACAGGGGTGCTAACTATGGCTACACCTTC

v_call: TRBV28
d_call: TRBD2
j_call: TRBJ2-7
cdr3_aa: CASRKGLAGGSYEQYF
cdr3_nt: TGTGCCAGCAGAAAAGGACTAGCGGGAGGGTCTTACGAGCAGTACTTC

v_call: TRBV20-1
d_call: NA
j_call: TRBJ2-1
cdr3_aa: CSAPLGGQFF
cdr3_nt: TGTAGTGCGCCACTAGGAGGCCAGTTCTTC

v_call: TRBV5-6
d_call: TRBD1
j_call: TRBJ2-7
cdr3_aa: CASSLGQGFIYEQYF
cdr3_nt: TGTGCCAGCAGCTTGGGACAGGGATTCATCTACGAGCAGTACTTC

v_call: TRBV28
d_call: NA
j_call: TRBJ1-1
cdr3_aa: CASSLSRDTEAFF
cdr3_nt: TGTGCCAGCAGTTTATCCAGGGACACTGAAGCTTTCTTT

v_call: TRBV7-2
d_call: NA
j_call: TRBJ1-1
cdr3_aa: CASRWVRGTEAFF
cdr3_nt: TGTGCCAGCAGATGGGTAAGGGGCACTGAAGCTTTCTTT

v_call: TRBV27
d_call: NA
j_call: TRBJ1-1
cdr3_aa: CASSGGIITEAFF
cdr3_nt: TGTGCCAGCAGTGGGGGCATAATCACTGAAGCTTTCTTT

v_call: TRBV15
d_call: NA
j_call: TRBJ1-6
cdr3_aa: CATSRVQGYSPLHF
cdr3_nt: TGTGCCACCAGCAGAGTACAGGGTTATTCACCCCTCCACTTT

v_call: TRBV6-6
d_call: TRBD1
j_call: TRBJ1-4
cdr3_aa: CASSWDRDAKLFF
cdr3_nt: TGTGCCAGCAGTTGGGACAGGGACGCAAAACTGTTTTTT

v_call: TRBV6-5
d_call: NA
j_call: TRBJ2-2
cdr3_aa: CASSPYGANTGELFF
cdr3_nt: TGTGCCAGCAGTCCTTACGGGGCGAACACCGGGGAGCTGTTTTTT

v_call: TRBV7-6
d_call: TRBD1
j_call: TRBJ2-2
cdr3_aa: CASSRTGGDTGELFF
cdr3_nt: TGTGCCAGCAGCCGTACAGGGGGCGACACCGGGGAGCTGTTTTTT

v_call: TRBV6-5
d_call: TRBD1
j_call: TRBJ2-7
cdr3_aa: CASRTQGDPSYEQYF
cdr3_nt: TGTGCCAGCAGAACACAGGGGGATCCCTCCTACGAGCAGTACTTC

v_call: TRBV4-3
d_call: NA
j_call: TRBJ2-2
cdr3_aa: CASSRGRNTGELFF
cdr3_nt: TGCGCCAGCAGCCGAGGCAGGAACACCGGGGAGCTGTTTTTT

v_call: TRBV11-2
d_call: NA
j_call: TRBJ2-1
cdr3_aa: CASSLDLTGGTYYNEQFF
cdr3_nt: TGTGCCAGCAGCTTAGATCTTACCGGCGGGACGTACTACAATGAGCAGTTCTTC

v_call: TRBV10-3
d_call: NA
j_call: TRBJ2-1
cdr3_aa: CAISLGDNEQFF
cdr3_nt: TGTGCCATCAGCCTAGGGGACAATGAGCAGTTCTTC

v_call: TRBV15
d_call: NA
j_call: TRBJ2-3
cdr3_aa: CATSGGQQQTDTQYF
cdr3_nt: TGTGCCACCAGCGGTGGACAACAACAAACAGATACGCAGTATTTT

v_call: TRBV29-1
d_call: NA
j_call: TRBJ2-7
cdr3_aa: CSVANSNEQYF
cdr3_nt: TGCAGCGTTGCGAATAGCAACGAGCAGTACTTC

v_call: TRBV2
d_call: TRBD2
j_call: TRBJ2-7
cdr3_aa: CASSGLAGGYEQYF
cdr3_nt: TGTGCCAGCAGTGGACTAGCGGGAGGCTACGAGCAGTACTTC

v_call: TRBV11-2
d_call: TRBD1
j_call: TRBJ2-5
cdr3_aa: CASSWGQGDQETQYF
cdr3_nt: TGTGCCAGCAGCTGGGGACAGGGGGATCAAGAGACCCAGTACTTC

v_call: TRBV4-3
d_call: TRBD1
j_call: TRBJ1-2
cdr3_aa: CASSQDPRQGYGYTF
cdr3_nt: TGCGCCAGCAGCCAAGATCCCAGACAGGGCTATGGCTACACCTTC

v_call: TRBV7-8
d_call: TRBD1
j_call: TRBJ1-1
cdr3_aa: CASSLRDIDGTGAFF
cdr3_nt: TGTGCCAGCAGCTTACGTGATATTGACGGGACAGGGGCTTTCTTT

v_call: TRBV28
d_call: NA
j_call: TRBJ1-1
cdr3_aa: CASSLRQENTEAFF
cdr3_nt: TGTGCCAGCAGTTTAAGGCAGGAGAACACTGAAGCTTTCTTT

v_call: TRBV7-9
d_call: NA
j_call: TRBJ2-7
cdr3_aa: CASSPPTGVPYEQYF
cdr3_nt: TGTGCCAGCAGCCCACCGACCGGGGTTCCCTACGAGCAGTACTTC